The following is a TCR beta chain sequence with its context. The sample belongs to a study of control samples from healthy donors and cancer patients. The data were produced by immunoSEQ multiplex PCR, yet TCRdb's version contains in-frame clones alone and is incomplete. The sample yields 98,000 or so clones, around four fifths seen once. From germline, CDR1 is MNHEY and CDR2 SVGEGT. The CDR3 length is 14 residues. V lost 4 bases and J lost 6; bases outside the gene matches: 6. This chain uses TRBV6-2 or TRBV6-3 with TRBJ2-5; TRBD2 matches 9 bases. The TCR comes from a man younger than 35 in good health. Specimen: blood. CDR3 DNA sequence: TGTGCCAGCAGTTCCGAGACTAGCGGAAAGACCCAGTACTTC. This gives the protein CASSSETSGKTQYF.